These T cell receptor beta chains were read from a single sample in a study of naive and memory T cell subsets. MiXCR, run by TCRdb on the 5' RACE reads, gives a single entry per CDR3 protein. This table holds 50,000 to 65,000 distinct CDR3 sequences, over 6% found once. The source of these receptors is a female donor in good health. The CDR3 runs from the conserved cysteine through the conserved F or W. The D gene is left open where the match is weak. The size of a clone is reported for some rows only, either as once, few or many, or as a class for expanded clones.

cdr3_aa cdr3_nt clone_size j_call v_call d_call
CAWSLSGQETQYF TGTGCCTGGAGCCTTAGCGGGCAAGAGACCCAGTACTTC few TRBJ2-5 TRBV30 TRBD2
CASSRRRFSNTGELFF TGTGCCAGCAGCCGACGCAGATTCTCGAACACCGGGGAGCTGTTTTTT many TRBJ2-2 TRBV7-9 NA
CASSFYPSGDYNTGELFF TGTGCCAGCAGTTTCTATCCTAGCGGGGACTATAACACCGGGGAGCTGTTTTTT NA TRBJ2-2 TRBV12-3/TRBV12-4 TRBD2
CATTGEETQYF TGTGCCACTACAGGGGAGGAGACCCAGTACTTC NA TRBJ2-5 TRBV28 TRBD1
CAISNRQTSGGTNEQFF TGTGCCATCAGTAACCGCCAGACTAGCGGGGGGACCAATGAGCAGTTCTTC NA TRBJ2-1 TRBV10-3 TRBD2
CASAQGQGYGYTF TGTGCCAGCGCCCAGGGACAGGGCTATGGCTACACCTTC many TRBJ1-2 TRBV7-3 TRBD1
CSARPGSIRDQPQHF TGCAGTGCTAGACCCGGATCCATACGGGACCAGCCCCAGCATTTT many TRBJ1-5 TRBV20-1 NA
CARNSGGADTQYF TGCGCCAGAAATTCAGGGGGCGCAGATACGCAGTATTTT NA TRBJ2-3 TRBV5-1 TRBD1
CSASTLRGNTEAFF TGCAGTGCCAGTACCCTCAGGGGTAACACTGAAGCTTTCTTT many TRBJ1-1 TRBV20-1 NA
CASSLLQGETQYF TGTGCCAGCAGCTTACTCCAGGGAGAGACCCAGTACTTC few TRBJ2-5 TRBV7-9 NA
CASSWDNSYNEQFF TGTGCCAGCAGCTGGGATAACTCCTACAATGAGCAGTTCTTC few TRBJ2-1 TRBV7-2 NA
CAWSVDAYGDTF TGTGCCTGGAGTGTAGATGCATACGGCGACACCTTC few TRBJ1-2 TRBV30 NA
CASSLRSLNQPQHF TGTGCCAGCAGTTTACGGTCCCTCAATCAGCCCCAGCATTTT many TRBJ1-5 TRBV12-3/TRBV12-4 NA
CASSAPVGHSNQPQHF TGTGCCAGCAGTGCCCCAGTAGGGCATAGCAATCAGCCCCAGCATTTT NA TRBJ1-5 TRBV6-1 NA
CAWSVRGLLGQPQHF TGTGCCTGGAGTGTACGTGGTCTCCTGGGACAGCCCCAGCATTTT few TRBJ1-5 TRBV30 NA
CASSSDRERQPQHF TGTGCCAGCAGCTCGGACAGGGAACGGCAGCCCCAGCATTTT many TRBJ1-5 TRBV5-5 TRBD1
CASSRLGISYNSPLHF TGTGCCAGCAGCCGTCTAGGCATCTCCTATAATTCACCCCTCCACTTT many TRBJ1-6 TRBV7-2 NA
CASSPTANTGELFF TGTGCCAGCTCACCTACGGCGAACACCGGGGAGCTGTTTTTT few TRBJ2-2 TRBV18 NA
CASSGRTIVYEQYF TGTGCCAGCAGCGGACGAACAATCGTCTACGAGCAGTACTTC few TRBJ2-7 TRBV6-6 NA
CSAPKGSVDYNEQFF TGCAGTGCTCCGAAAGGATCCGTTGACTACAATGAGCAGTTCTTC few TRBJ2-1 TRBV20-1 NA
CASSLGGNSYGDTF TGCGCCAGCAGCTTGGGCGGGAATTCATATGGCGACACCTTC NA TRBJ1-2 TRBV5-1 NA
CSARGSPGTEAFF TGCAGTGCCAGAGGGTCGCCTGGGACTGAAGCTTTCTTT many TRBJ1-1 TRBV20-1 NA
CASNQGSGGANTQYF TGTGCCAGCAACCAAGGTAGCGGGGGAGCAAATACGCAGTATTTT NA TRBJ2-3 TRBV4-2 TRBD2
CASRGDIYTEAFF TGTGCCAGCAGGGGGGACATTTACACTGAAGCTTTCTTT few TRBJ1-1 TRBV28 NA
CASSRALSGGLGEQFF TGTGCCAGCAGCCGCGCCCTTAGCGGGGGTTTGGGTGAGCAGTTCTTC many TRBJ2-1 TRBV7-8 TRBD2
CASSPQRGHTDTQYF TGTGCCAGCAGCCCCCAAAGGGGGCACACAGATACGCAGTATTTT NA TRBJ2-3 TRBV7-2 TRBD1
CSVALPGTPGYTF TGCAGCGTCGCTCTTCCCGGGACGCCCGGATACACCTTC few TRBJ1-2 TRBV29-1 NA
CASSFSGWGTQSSYNEQFF TGTGCCAGCAGTTTCTCGGGTTGGGGCACTCAGAGCTCCTACAATGAGCAGTTCTTC few TRBJ2-1 TRBV28 NA
CASRGGSQPQHF TGTGCCAGCAGGGGGGGGTCTCAGCCCCAGCATTTT few TRBJ1-5 TRBV12-3/TRBV12-4 NA
CASSLSFFRDRDYEQYF TGTGCCAGCAGTTTATCGTTTTTCCGGGACAGGGACTACGAGCAGTACTTC many TRBJ2-7 TRBV27 TRBD1
CSARLGGWSSYNEQFF TGCAGTGCGAGATTAGGGGGCTGGAGCTCCTACAATGAGCAGTTCTTC few TRBJ2-1 TRBV20-1 TRBD1